In its sample, the clone carrying this T cell receptor beta chain was seen a few times. In the ophthalmopathy cohort, Clinical Activity Score was at least 3, NOSPECS grade at least 4, and duration under 3 months. Lactation, pregnancy, other autoimmune disease or uncontrolled infection excluded patients. Authors of the study amplified TCR beta CDR3 regions from RNA transcripts. The TCR CDR3 was amplified in a first-round RT-PCR using the HTBI primer set. From the multiplex PCR reads, TCRdb called clonotypes with MiXCR, one entry per CDR3 protein. This sample has about half a million distinct CDR3 sequences, with 20% found just once. These data originate in a study of T cells in Graves' hyperthyroidism and ophthalmopathy. This clonotype was sampled from a middle-aged man with Graves' ophthalmopathy. Input material: blood.

The CDR3, as DNA: TGTGCCAGCAGCTTAGCCCCCCTGGGGCGTGGGCAGGACACTGAAGCTTTCTTT. Amino acid sequence: CASSLAPLGRGQDTEAFF. The chain carries TRBV13 and TRBJ1-1, with D perhaps TRBD1 (5 bases). The V and J ends lost 1 base and 3 bases respectively, with 21 bases between them. This CDR3 comprises 18 residues. CDR1 is PRHDT, CDR2 FYEKMQ, per germline (reference sequence).